A single sample gave rise to the 2 T cell receptor beta chains below, sequenced in a study of T cells in localized non-small cell lung cancer. The method was immunoSEQ multiplex PCR; TCRdb's version includes in-frame clones alone and lacks a portion of them. The table records over 1,200 clones, about 20% of them present only once. The material was lung tumor tissue, obtained before any cancer treatment. Receptor source: a man aged 40 to 70 with stage III squamous cell lung carcinoma.

This clone occurred a few times. The CDR3 nucleotides read TGCGCCACAGCCCTGGGCGTCACCTACGAGCAGTACTTC. Encoded protein: CATALGVTYEQYF. The rearrangement uses TRBV1 and TRBJ2-7; TRBD1, the table's D call, lacks a check against the DNA. TRBV1 is noted as a pseudogene. The CDR3 spans 13 residues.

The chain uses TRBV14 and TRBJ1-2, with a possible D match to TRBD1 (6 bases). The CDR3 length is 13 residues. Germline values: CDR1 SGHDN, CDR2 FVKESK. V dropped 4 bases and J dropped 5 bases, with 11 bases sitting between them. This CDR3 reads CASSLGQSYGYTF. DNA of the CDR3: TGTGCCAGCAGCCTCGGACAGAGTTATGGCTACACCTTC.